This TCR beta chain was obtained from a study of T cell responses to AZD1222 COVID-19 vaccine. The protocol was immunoSEQ multiplex PCR, while the TCRdb copy is restricted to in-frame clones and leaves out a portion. The sample has some 120,000 clones, roughly nine tenths seen once. The V end was cut by 5 bases, the J end by 8 bases, with 10 bases between. The CDR3 is 13 residues long. CDR1 is MNHEY and CDR2 is SMNVEV in the germline V gene (reference sequence). The sample holds a few counts of this clone. The TCR comes from an adult in good health. The chain carries TRBV27 and TRBJ1-6; D is unresolved. Sequenced here: peripheral blood, sampled on day 0 of AZD1222 vaccination. The CDR3 nucleotides read TGTGCCAGCAGTAACCGGGCTTATTCACCCCTCCACTTT. This translates into CASSNRAYSPLHF.